These 10 T cell receptor beta chains were sequenced from one sample in a study of CD4 T cells in relation to SARS-CoV-2 and coronaviruses (dated by TCRdb to about 2021). The library was built by means of the immunoSEQ multiplex PCR assay. In TCRdb, the immuneACCESS table is reduced to in-frame sequences with V and J assigned. These tables do not hold every clone; where another copy was compared, an unresolved V gene accounts for under half, and the others remain unexplained. In all, the sample holds about 36,000 clones, and around 77% of those were seen once. Clones ranked in the top ten supply just over 20% of the sample. The antigens for these receptors are not known. The specimen was memory CD4+ T cells from PBMCs, cultured in vitro. What the cell subset or site label conveys for this sample: memory (non-naive) CD4+ T cells. These receptors were collected from an adult with COVID-19.

This chain joins TRBV28 and TRBJ2-3; D not resolved. Germline loops: CDR1 MDHEN, CDR2 SYDVKM. Between the trimmed V and J ends, which lost 0 bases and 0 bases, there was a span of 13 bases. This CDR3 is 17 amino acids long. The CDR3 nucleotides read TGTGCCAGCAGTTTATGGGGCAGACTCACTAGCACAGATACGCAGTATTTT. Amino acid sequence: CASSLWGRLTSTDTQYF.

This clone was observed a few times. The chain recombines TRBV27 with TRBJ2-1; 8 nucleotides line up with TRBD2. V shed 1 base, J shed 3 bases, and the junction held 8 bases outside the gene matches. This CDR3 has 17 residues. CDR1 and CDR2 from the germline V gene are MNHEY and SMNVEV (reference sequence). For the CDR3, the DNA is TGTGCCAGCAGTTTATTATTCACCGGGACTAGCTACAATGAGCAGTTCTTC. Encoded protein: CASSLLFTGTSYNEQFF.

The CDR3 DNA is TGTGCCAGCAGTGAATGGGACAGGGCCCGGTCGGGCCAAGAGACCCAGTACTTC. It codes for CASSEWDRARSGQETQYF. This chain joins TRBV6-1 and TRBJ2-5; the match to TRBD1 covers 9 bases. The V gene end was trimmed by 2 bases and the J gene end by 1 base; junction bases not matched to a gene: 11. Germline CDR1 MNHNS, CDR2 SASEGT. This CDR3 region has 18 residues.

This rearrangement joins TRBV7-2 to TRBJ1-3; 8 positions match TRBD1. V dropped 5 bases and J dropped 1; count of bases not matched to a gene: 10. The germline gives CDR1 SGHTA, CDR2 FQGNSA. The CDR3 has 17 residues. The CDR3 bases are TGTGCCAGCAGCCCCCGGGACAGGAGTTGGTCTGGAAACACCATATATTTT. This encodes CASSPRDRSWSGNTIYF.

The V and J genes are TRBV11-1 and TRBJ2-5; D remains ambiguous. Trimming shortened V by 2 bases and J by 2 bases, and 12 bases separated the two germline ends. The CDR3 length is 15 residues. CDR1 and CDR2 from the germline V gene are SGHAT and FQDESV (reference sequence). CDR3 sequence reads: CASSLRAPQQETQYF. CDR3 nucleotide sequence: TGTGCCAGCAGCTTAAGGGCTCCACAGCAAGAGACCCAGTACTTC.

V usage is TRBV7-2 and J usage is TRBJ2-7, with TRBD1 matching 7 bases. The V and J ends lost 1 base and 1 base, in that order; junction bases with no gene match: 4. CDR1 and CDR2 from the germline V gene are SGHTA and FQGNSA. The CDR3 covers 15 residues. CDR3 in DNA: TGTGCCAGCAGCTTAGGATCGGACAGGTCCTACGAGCAGTACTTC. It codes for CASSLGSDRSYEQYF.

This rearrangement joins TRBV6-5 to TRBJ2-1, with a possible D match to TRBD2 (6 bases). The CDR3 is 15 amino acids. Germline CDR1 and CDR2: MNHEY and SVGAGI. V lost 8 bases and J lost 4, with 18 bases in between. In nucleotides, the CDR3 is TGTGCCAGCGCCCCGGGGGAAGCCTCATACAATGAGCAGTTCTTC. Translation: CASAPGEASYNEQFF.

This clone was counted once. The rearrangement uses TRBV4-2 and TRBJ2-5; 10 bases map to TRBD1. CDR3 length: 16 amino acids. The germline V gene has CDR1 LGHNA and CDR2 YNFKEQ. Trimming removed 2 bases from V and 4 bases from J; junction bases left unmatched: 7. The chain's CDR3 is CASSQLDRTGGETQYF. The CDR3 region has the DNA TGTGCCAGCAGCCAACTCGACAGGACAGGGGGAGAGACCCAGTACTTC.

This clone appeared once. The CDR3 spells CASSQYAGGPYNEQFF. CDR3 coding DNA: TGTGCCAGCAGCCAGTATGCGGGGGGGCCCTACAATGAGCAGTTCTTC. The rearrangement joins TRBV13 to TRBJ2-1; 9 nucleotides match TRBD2. CDR3 length: 16 amino acids. The germline gives CDR1 PRHDT, CDR2 FYEKMQ (reference sequence). The V gene end was trimmed by 5 bases and the J gene end by 2 bases; junction bases not matched to a gene: 7.

V and J are TRBV2 and TRBJ2-1, with D possibly being TRBD2 (7 bases). Germline assignment: CDR1 SNHLY and CDR2 FYNNEI. V dropped 6 bases and J dropped 5 bases, with 17 bases sitting between them. The CDR3 consists of 15 residues. CDR3 sequence: CASSRVGRDNNEQFF. As DNA, the CDR3 is TGTGCCAGCAGCCGAGTTGGGAGGGACAACAATGAGCAGTTCTTC.